These T cell receptor beta chains were read from a single sample in a study of beta chain features in type 1 diabetes. TCRdb keeps only in-frame clones here, not all; method: immunoSEQ multiplex PCR. The sample has 500,000 to 700,000 clones; 15% to 17% are singletons. Sequences were obtained from naive CD4+ T cells from blood. These receptors all stem from a man in his late teens or twenties in good health. Both conserved end residues are part of each CDR3. Some rows have no size entry. The others give once, few or many, or a class for an expanded clone.

few,TRBV30,TRBJ1-6,CAWSGQGSPSPLHF
few,TRBV7-2,TRBJ2-7,CASSKDPGDTGREQYF
-,TRBV9,TRBJ2-1,CASSVSSGGLQYNEQFF
-,TRBV7-2,TRBJ2-7,CASSSLALGDNEQYF
few,TRBV14,TRBJ2-1,CASKLGLSSYNEQFF
few,TRBV5-4,TRBJ2-6,CASSLEGRVSSGANVLTF
few,TRBV28,TRBJ2-5,CASNSGVETQYF
-,TRBV2,TRBJ2-7,CASSPEGYISSEQYF
few,TRBV4-2,TRBJ2-3,CASMRGGTDTQYF
few,TRBV6-1,TRBJ1-6,CASYRGYSPLHF
-,TRBV6-5,TRBJ1-5,CASSPQDKGNQPQHF
-,TRBV14,TRBJ2-7,CASSQLTGTGVYEQYF
few,TRBV18,TRBJ2-5,CASSPRLAVEETQYF
few,TRBV30,TRBJ1-3,CAWSPGVVSSGNTIYF
few,TRBV7-9,TRBJ2-7,CASSLSPGPYEQYF
-,TRBV7-9,TRBJ1-5,CASSLAGWNQPQHF
-,TRBV7-3,TRBJ1-2,CASSFGGVGLNYGYTF
-,TRBV4-3,TRBJ1-5,CASSQERTKNQPQHF
few,TRBV6-5,TRBJ1-1,CASSRRGNTEAFF
few,TRBV6-5,TRBJ2-6,CASSYKSSGANVLTF
few,TRBV6-5,TRBJ2-4,CASSYSDSPGINIQYF
-,TRBV9,TRBJ2-2,CASTGTSGGTGELFF
-,TRBV7-2,TRBJ2-4,CASSLGGTSGISGQNIQYF
-,TRBV5-1,TRBJ2-3,CASSLGLQVRTDTQYF
few,TRBV7-9,TRBJ1-4,CASSPRDGKREKLFF
-,TRBV7-9,TRBJ1-6,CASSPTGTGGSPLHF
-,TRBV7-2,TRBJ2-1,CASSFSRNEQFF
-,TRBV15,TRBJ2-7,CATSRDPGTFGYEQYF
-,TRBV9,TRBJ2-5,CASSERGDRNSETQYF
-,TRBV27,TRBJ1-1,CASSPRQAPVSEAFF
-,TRBV15,TRBJ1-3,CATSRDKGTGNTIYF
-,TRBV30,TRBJ1-4,CAWSLSGGANEKLFF
few,TRBV6-5,TRBJ1-2,CASSYTGMVIYGYTF